These 5 T cell receptor beta chains originate from one sample sequenced in a study of beta chain features in type 1 diabetes. The entirety of the isolated RNA underwent reverse transcription, so expressed TCRB transcripts were sequenced. Profiled with immunoSEQ multiplex PCR; TCRdb holds only in-frame clones, not every one. The table includes 400,000 to 500,000 clones, about 14% detected once. Source material: naive CD4+ T cells from blood. Every receptor here comes from a man aged 25-40 years in good health.

The chain uses TRBV4-3 and TRBJ1-1; D ambiguous. This CDR3 is built from 13 residues. Trimming took 6 bases from V and 8 from J, leaving 16 bases between them. CDR1 and CDR2 from the germline V gene are LGHNA and YSLEER. In DNA form, the CDR3 reads TGCGCCAGCAGGGGGATCGGGGTGACCGAAGCTTTCTTT. Translation: CASRGIGVTEAFF.

The genes are TRBV7-6 and TRBJ2-7; 8 nucleotides agree with TRBD2. Per germline, CDR1 SGHVS and CDR2 FNYEAQ. Germline trimming cut 2 bases from V and 6 bases from J; bases unmatched to any gene: 9. This CDR3 spans 15 amino acids. The CDR3 loop is CASSLTSGGGVEQYF. The CDR3 bases are TGTGCCAGCAGCTTAACCAGCGGGGGCGGGGTCGAGCAGTACTTC. Combining the CDR3 with reference TRBV7-6 and TRBJ2-7 gives the whole variable domain GAGVSQSPRYKVTKRGQDVALRCDPISGHVSLYWYRQALGQGPEFLTYFNYEAQQDKSGLPNDRFSAERPEGSISTLTIQRTEQRDSAMYRCASSLTSGGGVEQYFGPGTRLTVT.

The count of this clone is one. The rearrangement uses TRBV12-5 and TRBJ1-2; 10 nucleotides align to TRBD1. V gave up 5 bases and J gave up 4 bases; unmatched junction bases: 7. The CDR3 totals 15 residues. From germline, CDR1 is LGHNT and CDR2 FRNRAP. The CDR3 reads CASGTSTGGSYGYTF. The CDR3, as DNA: TGTGCTAGTGGTACCTCGACAGGGGGCAGCTATGGCTACACCTTC.

In its sample, this clone was seen a few times. The V and J genes are TRBV30 and TRBJ1-2, with D maybe TRBD1 (5 bases). This CDR3 contains 14 residues. Germline CDR1 GTSNPN, CDR2 SVGIG (reference sequence). The V end was cut by 1 base, the J end by 4 bases, with 13 bases between. For the CDR3, the DNA is TGTGCCTGGAGTGATGGGCAGGGTATCTATGGCTACACCTTC. Its translation is CAWSDGQGIYGYTF.

V usage is TRBV6-6 and J usage is TRBJ2-7; D is perhaps TRBD1 or TRBD2 (6 bases each). Per germline, CDR1 MNHNY and CDR2 SVGAGI (reference sequence). V dropped 6 bases and J dropped 0 bases, with 12 bases sitting between them. The CDR3 length is 14 residues. The CDR3 DNA follows: TGTGCCAGCAGGCGGGACACCACCTCCTACGAGCAGTACTTC. As protein: CASRRDTTSYEQYF.